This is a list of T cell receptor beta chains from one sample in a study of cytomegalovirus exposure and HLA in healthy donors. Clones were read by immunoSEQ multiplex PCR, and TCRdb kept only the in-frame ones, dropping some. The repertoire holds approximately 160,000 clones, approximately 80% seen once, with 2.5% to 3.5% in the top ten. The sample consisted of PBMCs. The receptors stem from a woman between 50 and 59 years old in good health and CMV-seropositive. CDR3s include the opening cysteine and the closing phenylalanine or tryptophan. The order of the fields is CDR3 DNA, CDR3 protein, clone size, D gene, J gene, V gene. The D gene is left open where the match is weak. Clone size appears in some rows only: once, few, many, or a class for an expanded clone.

TGTGCCAGCAGTTCCCCAACAGGGGGGAAGGGTGGCTACACCTTC CASSSPTGGKGGYTF NA TRBD1 TRBJ1-2 TRBV28
TGTGCCAGCAGTTTATCGGGCAGGGTGAACACTGAAGCTTTCTTT CASSLSGRVNTEAFF NA NA TRBJ1-1 TRBV27
TGTGCCAGCAGCTTAGCGGGGGCCCTTCCGTACTTC CASSLAGALPYF NA NA TRBJ2-7 TRBV7-2
TGTGCCAGCAGTGAGGCGGCCTCTGGGACCCAGTACTTC CASSEAASGTQYF many NA TRBJ2-5 TRBV2
TGTGCCAGCAGCTTAGCCGGCGGCGGGCTAAGCTCCTACAATGAGCAGTTCTTC CASSLAGGGLSSYNEQFF few NA TRBJ2-1 TRBV7-2
TGCGCCAGCAGCCAAGAAACCAGGGGGTACACCGGGGAGCTGTTTTTT CASSQETRGYTGELFF NA TRBD1 TRBJ2-2 TRBV4-3
TGTGCCAGCAGCTTGATGGGGGGGGAGCAGTACTTC CASSLMGGEQYF NA TRBD2 TRBJ2-7 TRBV5-4
TGTGCCTGGAGTGTAGGGGCCCGGAGCTACACCTTC CAWSVGARSYTF NA NA TRBJ1-2 TRBV30
TGCGCCAGCAGCTTGGACGGCAGGGGGCTTTCTGGCTATGGCTACACCTTC CASSLDGRGLSGYGYTF NA TRBD1 TRBJ1-2 TRBV5-1
TGTGCCAGCAGCTTAGACACCTCAGTGCCTGGAAACACCATATATTTT CASSLDTSVPGNTIYF NA NA TRBJ1-3 TRBV7-2
TGTGCCAGCATAACGGGACATTATAATTCACCCCTCCACTTT CASITGHYNSPLHF NA NA TRBJ1-6 TRBV27
TGTGCCAGCAGCGCCACTAGCGGGAGGAGGTCCTACGAGCAGTACTTC CASSATSGRRSYEQYF NA TRBD2 TRBJ2-7 TRBV5-4
TGCGCCAGCAGCTCAGGGACTAGCGCCACAGATACGCAGTATTTT CASSSGTSATDTQYF NA TRBD2 TRBJ2-3 TRBV5-1
TGTGCCAGCAGCGTCCTCGGGCAGGGGGGCGATGAGCAGTTCTTC CASSVLGQGGDEQFF NA NA TRBJ2-1 TRBV9
TGTGCCAGCAGCTCCGGGACTAGCGGGAGATGGGGGAATGAGCAGTTCTTC CASSSGTSGRWGNEQFF once TRBD2 TRBJ2-1 TRBV7-2
TGCGCCAGCAGCACGGACGGAGGACTCGCGCAGTTCTTC CASSTDGGLAQFF NA NA TRBJ2-1 TRBV5-1
TGCGCCAGCAGCCAAGGTACTAACTATGGCTACACCTTC CASSQGTNYGYTF NA NA TRBJ1-2 TRBV4-3
TGCGCCAGCAGCCTCGAGGTTAGCTCCTACGAGCAGTACTTC CASSLEVSSYEQYF NA NA TRBJ2-7 TRBV5-1
TGTGCCAGTATAGGACCCCCGGGACAAGGGAACACCGGGGAGCTGTTTTTT CASIGPPGQGNTGELFF NA NA TRBJ2-2 TRBV19
TGTGCCAGCAGTTCTACTGGGACAGAGAATGAAAAACTGTTTTTT CASSSTGTENEKLFF once TRBD1 TRBJ1-4 TRBV6-5
TGTGCCAGCAGCTTGACCGGACTAGCGGGGTCCTACGAGCAGTACTTC CASSLTGLAGSYEQYF once TRBD2 TRBJ2-7 TRBV5-6
TGTGCCAGCAGCTTATTTTCAGAGAATGTCGCCGAGGTAGAAGAAAAACTGTTTTTT CASSLFSENVAEVEEKLFF NA NA TRBJ1-4 TRBV11-2
TGTGCCATCAGTGAGGCGGGTGGGCCGATGCACAATGAGCAGTTCTTC CAISEAGGPMHNEQFF NA NA TRBJ2-1 TRBV10-3
TGTGCCATCAGTGAGTCGAGGGCCGGTGGGGCCAACGTCCTGACTTTC CAISESRAGGANVLTF NA NA TRBJ2-6 TRBV10-3
TGTGCCAGCAGTCCCACTAGCGGGGCAATCTACAATGAGCAGTTCTTC CASSPTSGAIYNEQFF few TRBD2 TRBJ2-1 TRBV28
TGCAGCGTTGAAGCCCGGGACGGCTGGGGGGGAAAACTGTTTTTT CSVEARDGWGGKLFF once NA TRBJ1-4 TRBV29-1
TGTGCCAGTAGTATTGTAGCGGGGGGGGCCCAGTACTTC CASSIVAGGAQYF once TRBD2 TRBJ2-5 TRBV19
TGTGCCAGCTCACCCAGTACAAGGCAGGGTGAAGCTTTCTTT CASSPSTRQGEAFF NA NA TRBJ1-1 TRBV18
TGTGCCAGCAGCCCCCAGATCGGGGGTACTGAAGCTTTCTTT CASSPQIGGTEAFF NA NA TRBJ1-1 TRBV9
TGTGCCAGCTCACGGGAGGGAGGGACTGAAGCTTTCTTT CASSREGGTEAFF few NA TRBJ1-1 TRBV18
TGTGCCATCAGTGAGTTCCTCACAGGGAACTATGGCTACACCTTC CAISEFLTGNYGYTF NA NA TRBJ1-2 TRBV10-3
TGTGCCAGCAGCTTCGGTGCGGATAGGGGGCCCTCCAACTATGGCTACACCTTC CASSFGADRGPSNYGYTF NA TRBD1 TRBJ1-2 TRBV4-2
TGTGCCAGCAGCTCCGGGACAGCGAACACTGAAGCTTTCTTT CASSSGTANTEAFF NA TRBD1 TRBJ1-1 TRBV7-3
TGTGCCAGCAGCTTACAAAGCGGGATTACCTACAATGAGCAGTTCTTC CASSLQSGITYNEQFF once TRBD2 TRBJ2-1 TRBV7-3
TGCGCCAGCAGCCAGAGACAGGGCCTAGCAACTAATGAAAAACTGTTTTTT CASSQRQGLATNEKLFF NA TRBD1 TRBJ1-4 TRBV4-1
TGTGCCAGCAGCCCCGCCGGTTATCAGCCCCAGCATTTT CASSPAGYQPQHF NA NA TRBJ1-5 TRBV7-9
TGTGCCAGCAGTTCAGGGTCTGAAGCTTTCTTT CASSSGSEAFF NA NA TRBJ1-1 TRBV27
TGTGCCAGCAGCTTAGGCGGGGCCAACAATGAGCAGTTCTTC CASSLGGANNEQFF NA NA TRBJ2-1 TRBV7-9
TGTGCCAGCAGCTTATGGGTTAGGACTAGCGGCAAGGCGAATGAGCAGTTCTTC CASSLWVRTSGKANEQFF NA TRBD2 TRBJ2-1 TRBV11-2
TGTGCCAGCAGCTTATCGACACACAATCAGCCCCAGCATTTT CASSLSTHNQPQHF few NA TRBJ1-5 TRBV7-9
TGTGCCTGCTCAGGGTTCCCCGGCGAGCAGTACTTC CACSGFPGEQYF NA NA TRBJ2-7 TRBV30
TGTGCCAGCAGCGAGACAGGGACTAATGAAAAACTGTTTTTT CASSETGTNEKLFF NA TRBD1 TRBJ1-4 TRBV6-5